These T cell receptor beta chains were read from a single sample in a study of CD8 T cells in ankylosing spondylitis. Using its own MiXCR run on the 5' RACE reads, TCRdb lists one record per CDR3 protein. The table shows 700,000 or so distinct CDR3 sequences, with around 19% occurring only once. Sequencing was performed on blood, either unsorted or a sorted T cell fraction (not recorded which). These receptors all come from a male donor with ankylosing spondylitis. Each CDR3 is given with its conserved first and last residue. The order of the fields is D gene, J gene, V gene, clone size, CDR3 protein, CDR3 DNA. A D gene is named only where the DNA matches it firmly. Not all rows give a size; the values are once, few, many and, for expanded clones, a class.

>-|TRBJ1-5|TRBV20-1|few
CSAGEYSNQPQHF
TGCAGTGCGGGGGAGTATAGCAATCAGCCCCAGCATTTT
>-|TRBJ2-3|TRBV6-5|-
CASSYGEGSTDTRYF
TGTGCCAGCAGTTACGGTGAGGGTTCCACAGATACGCGGTATTTT
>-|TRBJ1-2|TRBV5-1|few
CASSLEGGVGYGYTF
TGCGCCAGCAGCTTGGAAGGTGGGGTTGGCTATGGCTACACCTTC
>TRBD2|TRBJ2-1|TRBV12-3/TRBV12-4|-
CASSLPLAGGPNEQFF
TGTGCCAGCAGTTTGCCACTAGCGGGGGGCCCCAATGAGCAGTTCTTC
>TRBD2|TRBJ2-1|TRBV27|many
CASRLSGGAHNEQFF
TGTGCCAGCAGACTAAGCGGGGGGGCCCACAATGAGCAGTTCTTC
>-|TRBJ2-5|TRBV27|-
CASSYEGLSGTQYF
TGTGCCAGCAGTTATGAGGGGCTCAGCGGGACCCAGTACTTC
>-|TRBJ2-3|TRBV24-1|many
CATSDYGFSQYF
TGTGCCACCAGTGATTACGGGTTTTCGCAGTATTTT
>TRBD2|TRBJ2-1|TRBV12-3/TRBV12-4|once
CASSPPGTSGMYNEQFF
TGTGCCAGCAGTCCCCCCGGGACTAGCGGGATGTACAATGAGCAGTTCTTC
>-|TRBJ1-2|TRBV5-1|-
CASSRDAYGYTF
TGCGCCAGCAGTCGGGACGCCTATGGCTACACCTTC
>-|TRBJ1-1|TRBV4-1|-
CASSPYQQRMNTEAFF
TGCGCCAGCAGCCCCTATCAACAGCGGATGAACACTGAAGCTTTCTTT
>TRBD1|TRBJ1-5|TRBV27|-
CASRVEGQGGVQPQHF
TGTGCCAGCAGGGTGGAGGGACAGGGGGGTGTGCAGCCCCAGCATTTT
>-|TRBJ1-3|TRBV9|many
CASSVNLPADSGNTIYF
TGTGCCAGCAGCGTAAATCTGCCCGCAGACTCTGGAAACACCATATATTTT
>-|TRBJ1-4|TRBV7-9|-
CASSSNRASNEKLFF
TGTGCCAGCAGCTCCAACAGGGCCTCGAATGAAAAACTGTTTTTT
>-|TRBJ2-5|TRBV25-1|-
CASSEWGTRQETQYF
TGTGCCAGCAGTGAATGGGGGACCCGGCAAGAGACCCAGTACTTC
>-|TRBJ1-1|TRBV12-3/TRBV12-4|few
CASSLQGTDTEAFF
TGTGCCAGCAGTTTGCAGGGAACGGACACTGAAGCTTTCTTT
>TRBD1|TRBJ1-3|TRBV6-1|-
CASSPSAGGSKRNTIYF
TGTGCCAGCAGCCCATCCGCAGGGGGTAGTAAGCGGAACACCATATATTTT
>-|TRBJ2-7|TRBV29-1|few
CSVGGKNTYEQYF
TGCAGCGTTGGGGGGAAGAATACCTACGAGCAGTACTTC
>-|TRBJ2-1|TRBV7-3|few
CASSPPHTNEQFF
TGTGCCAGCAGCCCTCCACACACAAATGAGCAGTTCTTC
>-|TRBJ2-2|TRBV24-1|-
CATSDFGARGGNTGELFF
TGTGCCACCAGTGATTTTGGGGCCAGGGGTGGGAACACCGGGGAGCTGTTTTTT
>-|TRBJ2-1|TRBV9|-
CASSSRGSPFYNEQFF
TGTGCCAGCAGCTCGCGGGGTTCACCCTTCTACAATGAGCAGTTCTTC
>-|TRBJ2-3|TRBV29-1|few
CSVALEAPTDTQYF
TGCAGCGTTGCGCTTGAGGCCCCCACAGATACGCAGTATTTT
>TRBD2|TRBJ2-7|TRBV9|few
CASSVEAGGLHEQYF
TGTGCCAGCAGCGTTGAAGCGGGGGGGCTCCACGAGCAGTACTTC
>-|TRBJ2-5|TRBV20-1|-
CSARGGRSYAETQYF
TGCAGTGCTAGGGGCGGCAGATCCTACGCGGAGACCCAGTACTTC
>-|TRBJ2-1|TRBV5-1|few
CASSFGLGGDNEQFF
TGCGCCAGCAGTTTTGGACTAGGGGGGGACAATGAGCAGTTCTTC
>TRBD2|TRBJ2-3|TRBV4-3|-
CASSQLAGSTDTQYF
TGCGCCAGCAGCCAATTAGCGGGGAGCACAGATACGCAGTATTTT
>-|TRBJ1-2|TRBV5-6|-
CASSGEGETNYGYTF
TGTGCCAGCAGCGGAGAAGGTGAAACCAACTATGGCTACACCTTC
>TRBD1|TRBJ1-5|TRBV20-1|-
CSAKTGTGTYSNQPQHF
TGCAGTGCTAAGACTGGGACAGGGACTTATAGCAATCAGCCCCAGCATTTT
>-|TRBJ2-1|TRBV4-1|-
CASSQDVGRYNEQFF
TGCGCCAGCAGCCAAGATGTGGGACGCTACAATGAGCAGTTCTTC
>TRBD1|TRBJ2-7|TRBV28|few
CASSPNSGTGGYEQYF
TGTGCCAGCAGTCCCAACTCCGGGACAGGCGGCTACGAGCAGTACTTC
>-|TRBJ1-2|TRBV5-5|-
CASSSRRTYGYTF
TGTGCCAGCAGCTCCCGGCGGACCTATGGCTACACCTTC
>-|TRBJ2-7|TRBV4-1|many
CASSQDRVGYEQYF
TGCGCCAGCAGCCAAGACAGGGTAGGTTACGAGCAGTACTTC